This T cell receptor beta chain was recorded in a study of vaccination and CD4 T cells after COVID-19. V was clipped by 4 bases and J by 11 bases, with 12 bases between them. Looked up from germline, CDR1 is SQVTM and CDR2 is ANQGSEA. The CDR3 has 11 residues. TCRdb ran MiXCR on the PCR reads and lists one entry per CDR3 protein. The table records about 15,000 distinct CDR3 sequences, around 66% of them present only once. The chain employs TRBV29-1 and TRBJ2-4; no clear D. The source material was CD4+ T cells from blood, sampled after SARS-CoV-2 vaccination. The clonotype originates from a human donor who had recovered from COVID-19. CDR3: CSVAEKGLQYF. The CDR3 coding sequence is TGCAGCGTTGCCGAGAAAGGGCTTCAGTACTTC.